This T cell receptor (beta chain) came from a study of blood T cell repertoires in COVID-19. About the research overall: Italy, Spain and the United States were the sources of the convalescent and acute COVID-19 samples.

Assay used: immunoSEQ multiplex PCR; TCRdb lists only in-frame clones, some missing. The data show around 180,000 clones, approximately 79% seen once. After removal of 5 bases from V and 7 bases from J, the junction contained 16 bases not matched to a gene. This CDR3 region has 16 residues. Germline V gene sequence: CDR1 MDHEN, CDR2 SYDVKM. The clonotype comes from a woman of 80 years or more with acute or convalescent COVID-19. The sequenced material came from peripheral blood. The rearrangement links TRBV28 to TRBJ2-7, with 8 nucleotides matching TRBD1. CDR3 protein: CASSLGAAGGKGEQYF. In nucleotides, the CDR3 is TGTGCCAGCAGTCTGGGCGCGGCAGGGGGCAAGGGTGAGCAGTACTTC.